Presented here are 6 T cell receptor beta chains from one specimen sequenced in a study of control samples from healthy donors and cancer patients. Sequencing used immunoSEQ multiplex PCR; TCRdb keeps in-frame clones, though not all of them. Among 100,000 to 150,000 clones listed, 85% to 95% were seen once. The sequenced material came from PBMCs. Receptors originate from a man aged 45-65 years with head and neck cancer.

The gene calls are TRBV19 and TRBJ1-2; a possible D gene is TRBD1 (6 bases). The CDR3 runs to 13 residues. From germline, CDR1 is LNHDA and CDR2 SQIVND (reference sequence). The V end was cut by 5 bases, the J end by 4 bases, with 11 bases between. The CDR3 is CASSSDRVYGYTF. The CDR3 DNA sequence: TGTGCCAGTAGTTCGGACAGAGTCTATGGCTACACCTTC.

This clone was seen a few times. J is TRBJ1-2 and V is TRBV11-2; D perhaps matches TRBD1 (5 bases). The CDR3 has 16 residues. Germline V gene lookup returns CDR1 SGHAT and CDR2 FQNNGV. V was pared by 5 bases and J by 2 bases, with 18 bases between. The CDR3 sequence is CASSKVRDGTNYGYTF. The CDR3 nucleotides read TGTGCCAGCAGCAAGGTACGGGACGGAACGAACTATGGCTACACCTTC. Full variable domain (remainder filled in from reference TRBV11-2 and TRBJ1-2): EAGVAQSPRYKIIEKRQSVAFWCNPISGHATLYWYQQILGQGPKLLIQFQNNGVVDDSQLPKDRFSAERLKGVDSTLKIQPAKLEDSAVYLCASSKVRDGTNYGYTFGSGTRLTVV.

This sequence joins TRBV29-1 and TRBJ1-3, with D uncertain. This CDR3 has 15 residues. CDR1 SQVTM and CDR2 ANQGSEA come from the germline V gene. Trimming pared 0 bases from V and 0 bases from J, leaving 9 bases between. DNA for the CDR3: TGCAGCGTTGAAGATAGGATGAGCTCTGGAAACACCATATATTTT. It specifies CSVEDRMSSGNTIYF.

This clone was picked up one time. V is TRBV30 and J is TRBJ2-3; tentative D call: TRBD2 (6 bases). CDR1 and CDR2 (germline): GTSNPN, SVGIG (reference sequence). V dropped 5 bases and J dropped 14 bases, with 17 bases sitting between them. The CDR3 totals 11 residues. CDR3 bases: TGTGCCTGGGCCCGGGGCGGGGCCGGGTATTTT. Its translation: CAWARGGAGYF.

The rearrangement uses TRBV18 and TRBJ1-5; TRBD1 agrees at 8 bases. CDR3 size: 14 residues. Germline V CDR1 and CDR2: KGHSH, LQKENI. V was clipped by 6 bases and J by 4 bases; unmatched bases: 5. This CDR3 is CASSLGQENQPQHF. DNA for the CDR3: TGTGCCAGCTCTCTGGGACAGGAAAATCAGCCCCAGCATTTT. Full variable domain (remainder filled in from reference TRBV18 and TRBJ1-5): NAGVMQNPRHLVRRRGQEARLRCSPMKGHSHVYWYRQLPEEGLKFMVYLQKENIIDESGMPKERFSAEFPKEGPSILRIQQVVRGDSAAYFCASSLGQENQPQHFGDGTRLSIL.

The table lists this clone with a few counts. The chain uses TRBV3-1 (or the pseudogene TRBV3-2) and TRBJ2-4; weak D call: TRBD2 (6 bases). The length of the CDR3 is 12 residues. Germline V gives CDR1 LGHDT, CDR2 YNNKEL (reference sequence). V was shortened by 1 base and J by 15 bases, with 13 bases between the two germline ends. The CDR3 protein is CASSQGGVRAYF. The CDR3 nucleotides are TGTGCCAGCAGCCAAGGCGGGGTCCGTGCGTACTTC.